This T cell receptor (beta chain) comes out of a study of PD-L1 blockade in urothelial cancer. On the study more broadly: There were a median of about 140,000 T cells in blood samples.

TCRdb keeps only in-frame clones here, not all; method: immunoSEQ multiplex PCR. This table holds tens of thousands of clones, around 82% found once. The receptor's source is a man aged 70 or older with urothelial cancer. Sequenced material: PBMCs, taken around atezolizumab (anti-PD-L1) treatment.

CDR3 protein: CASSVAGTTGVTEAFF. The DNA for the CDR3 is TGTGCCAGCAGCGTAGCTGGGACAACCGGGGTAACTGAAGCTTTCTTT. The chain joins TRBV9 to TRBJ1-1, with a tentative D call TRBD1 (6 bases). V was clipped by 0 bases and J by 5 bases, with 17 bases between them. Germline CDR1 reads SGDLS; CDR2 reads YYNGEE. The CDR3 runs 16 residues.